This is a list of T cell receptor beta chains from one sample in a study of cytomegalovirus exposure and HLA in healthy donors. Repertoires were generated with immunoSEQ multiplex PCR, while TCRdb's copy carries only in-frame clones and drops some. This sample has 150,000 to 200,000 clones, with over 70% found just once. The sequenced sample consisted of PBMCs. The source is a woman aged 25-40 years in good health and CMV-seronegative. CDR3s include the opening cysteine and the closing phenylalanine or tryptophan. The D gene is left open where the match is weak. Clone size, where shown, is once, few, many, or a class for clones that have expanded.

v_gene,abundance,j_gene,d_gene,CDR3aa,CDR3nt
TRBV5-5,.,TRBJ2-1,.,CASRVELGGGSREQFF,TGTGCCAGCAGAGTAGAACTAGGGGGGGGATCTCGGGAGCAGTTCTTC
TRBV6-5,.,TRBJ2-7,.,CASSRTNGEQYF,TGTGCCAGCAGCCGAACGAACGGCGAGCAGTACTTC
TRBV6-5,few,TRBJ2-1,.,CASSYGAQGFDEQFF,TGTGCCAGCAGTTACGGGGCTCAGGGGTTCGATGAGCAGTTCTTC
TRBV19,.,TRBJ2-1,TRBD2,CASSIGDSGGSYNEQFF,TGTGCCAGTAGTATAGGGGATAGCGGGGGCTCCTACAATGAGCAGTTCTTC
TRBV28,few,TRBJ1-1,.,CASSLWGVMNTEAFF,TGTGCCAGCAGTTTGTGGGGGGTCATGAACACTGAAGCTTTCTTT
TRBV29-1,.,TRBJ2-2,.,CSGRDSLGELFF,TGCAGCGGGCGGGACAGTCTCGGGGAGCTGTTTTTT
TRBV12-5,.,TRBJ2-7,.,CASGPTGGCEQYF,TGTGCTAGTGGCCCCACGGGGGGCTGTGAGCAGTACTTC
TRBV15,.,TRBJ2-1,TRBD2,CATSRESLAGVRHNEQFF,TGTGCCACCAGCAGAGAGTCGCTAGCGGGGGTCCGACACAATGAGCAGTTCTTC
TRBV7-9,.,TRBJ2-7,.,CASSLGPGKGEQYF,TGTGCCAGCAGCTTAGGCCCCGGGAAAGGTGAGCAGTACTTC
TRBV2,.,TRBJ2-7,.,CASSGDTYEQYF,TGTGCCAGCAGTGGGGACACCTACGAGCAGTACTTC
TRBV19,once,TRBJ2-5,.,CASRDSATGQETQYF,TGTGCCAGCAGGGACTCAGCGACGGGGCAAGAGACCCAGTACTTC
TRBV28,.,TRBJ1-4,.,CASSSPSGYLKLFF,TGTGCCAGCAGTTCCCCTTCGGGGTATCTGAAACTGTTTTTT
TRBV28,.,TRBJ2-6,.,CASSSPEGHGANVLTF,TGTGCCAGCAGTTCACCTGAGGGACATGGGGCCAACGTCCTGACTTTC
TRBV4-2,once,TRBJ2-7,TRBD2,CASSQSGTSHYEQYF,TGTGCCAGCAGCCAATCCGGGACTAGCCACTACGAGCAGTACTTC
TRBV5-1,.,TRBJ2-1,.,CASSPRDGADEQFF,TGCGCCAGCAGCCCGAGAGATGGGGCCGATGAGCAGTTCTTC
TRBV27,few,TRBJ1-1,TRBD1,CASSPGQINTEAFF,TGTGCCAGCAGCCCGGGACAGATTAACACTGAAGCTTTCTTT
TRBV7-2,.,TRBJ2-7,TRBD1,CASSSTDRAIYEQYF,TGTGCCAGCAGCTCGACTGACAGGGCTATTTACGAGCAGTACTTC
TRBV4-3,once,TRBJ2-1,TRBD2,CASSQETGGGNEQFF,TGCGCCAGCAGCCAAGAGACGGGAGGGGGAAATGAGCAGTTCTTC
TRBV5-1,.,TRBJ2-3,.,CASSLDRSQDTQYF,TGCGCCAGCAGCTTGGACAGATCGCAAGATACGCAGTATTTT
TRBV6-5,.,TRBJ2-5,.,CASSYSATRRQETQYF,TGTGCCAGCAGTTACTCGGCTACCCGGAGGCAAGAGACCCAGTACTTC
TRBV27,few,TRBJ2-2,TRBD1,CASSVAGGNTGELFF,TGTGCCAGCAGTGTGGCAGGGGGCAACACCGGGGAGCTGTTTTTT
TRBV6-5,once,TRBJ2-2,TRBD1,CASSPDRKNTGELFF,TGTGCCAGCAGTCCGGACAGGAAGAACACCGGGGAGCTGTTTTTT
TRBV11-2,.,TRBJ1-4,.,CASSLGVDFKATNEKLFF,TGTGCCAGCAGCTTAGGAGTAGACTTTAAGGCAACTAATGAAAAACTGTTTTTT
TRBV28,.,TRBJ2-7,.,CASSLWDFSYEQYF,TGTGCCAGCAGTTTATGGGACTTCTCCTACGAGCAGTACTTC
TRBV29-1,.,TRBJ1-4,.,CSVELLQGSEKLFF,TGCAGCGTTGAATTATTACAGGGTTCGGAAAAACTGTTTTTT
TRBV28,.,TRBJ2-1,TRBD2,CASDNTSGRNNEQFF,TGTGCCAGCGATAATACTAGCGGGAGAAACAATGAGCAGTTCTTC
TRBV7-9,.,TRBJ2-7,TRBD2,CSSSQAGSYEQYF,TGTTCCAGCAGCCAAGCGGGGTCCTACGAGCAGTACTTC
TRBV5-1,.,TRBJ1-2,.,CASSGGAAIGYTF,TGCGCCAGCAGTGGAGGGGCCGCTATTGGCTACACCTTC
TRBV28,.,TRBJ2-7,TRBD2,CASSSLRGGIEGQYF,TGTGCCAGCAGTTCGTTGCGGGGGGGGATTGAGGGGCAGTACTTC
TRBV10-3,.,TRBJ2-7,.,CAISESKLRAGKAYEQYF,TGTGCCATCAGTGAGTCGAAATTGAGGGCAGGAAAAGCCTACGAGCAGTACTTC
TRBV4-3,.,TRBJ1-2,.,CASSQDSTESPDGYTF,TGCGCCAGCAGCCAAGACTCTACGGAGTCCCCCGATGGCTACACCTTC
TRBV9,.,TRBJ1-4,.,CASSVMAGDSEKLFF,TGTGCCAGCAGCGTTATGGCAGGGGATAGCGAAAAACTGTTTTTT
TRBV2,once,TRBJ1-2,.,CASSAGLHGYTF,TGTGCCAGCAGTGCAGGGTTACATGGCTACACCTTC
TRBV4-3,once,TRBJ2-3,TRBD2,CASSPGGGGLYF,TGCGCCAGCAGCCCGGGCGGCGGGGGGCTGTATTTT
TRBV10-2,.,TRBJ1-1,.,CASSVTGYTEAFF,TGCGCCAGCAGTGTTACAGGCTACACTGAAGCTTTCTTT
TRBV29-1,.,TRBJ1-2,.,CSVEWGGLSGYTF,TGCAGCGTTGAATGGGGGGGGCTTTCTGGCTACACCTTC
TRBV9,.,TRBJ2-3,TRBD1,CASSVGTGGTVGTDTQYF,TGTGCCAGCAGCGTAGGGACAGGGGGCACGGTGGGCACAGATACGCAGTATTTT
TRBV15,.,TRBJ1-5,.,CATSRDRVRTGSNQPQHF,TGTGCCACCAGCAGAGATAGGGTAAGAACAGGGAGCAATCAGCCCCAGCATTTT
TRBV30,.,TRBJ2-7,.,CAWSRQGTYEQYF,TGTGCCTGGAGTCGGCAGGGAACCTACGAGCAGTACTTC
TRBV6-6,.,TRBJ2-1,.,CASSLDWSSYNEQFF,TGTGCCAGCAGTCTCGACTGGAGCTCCTACAATGAGCAGTTCTTC
TRBV27,few,TRBJ2-7,TRBD2,CASSRWASGGWLHEQYF,TGTGCCAGCAGTAGGTGGGCTAGCGGGGGTTGGCTCCACGAGCAGTACTTC
TRBV14,.,TRBJ2-7,TRBD1,CASSHGQGPPYEQYF,TGTGCCAGCAGCCATGGACAGGGCCCACCGTACGAGCAGTACTTC
TRBV5-4,.,TRBJ2-7,TRBD2,CASSYSGTPYEQYF,TGTGCCAGCAGTTATAGCGGGACTCCCTACGAGCAGTACTTC
TRBV5-4,.,TRBJ2-3,TRBD2,CASSPRSLAGGDTQYF,TGTGCCAGCAGCCCCCGTTCACTAGCGGGAGGAGATACGCAGTATTTT
TRBV25-1,.,TRBJ2-4,.,CASSEVQVWYF,TGTGCCAGCAGTGAAGTCCAGGTCTGGTACTTC
TRBV19,.,TRBJ2-3,TRBD2,CASSQAGGKDTQYF,TGTGCCAGTAGCCAAGCGGGGGGGAAAGATACGCAGTATTTT
TRBV6-5,.,TRBJ2-7,TRBD1,CASSYSTGGKGEQYF,TGTGCCAGCAGTTACAGCACAGGGGGCAAAGGCGAGCAGTACTTC
TRBV4-1,.,TRBJ2-3,TRBD2,CASSQGPRRSGDKDTQYF,TGCGCCAGCAGCCAAGGACCCCGACGCAGCGGGGATAAAGATACGCAGTATTTT
TRBV15,.,TRBJ2-4,.,CATSRVTPQGAKNIQYF,TGTGCCACCAGCAGAGTGACTCCTCAGGGGGCCAAAAACATTCAGTACTTC
TRBV28,.,TRBJ2-7,.,CASRKQGYEQYF,TGTGCCAGCAGGAAACAGGGCTACGAGCAGTACTTC